The rows below give T cell receptor beta chains drawn from one sample of a study of cytomegalovirus exposure and HLA in healthy donors. Clones were read by immunoSEQ multiplex PCR, and TCRdb kept only the in-frame ones, dropping some. The repertoire has roughly 140,000 clones, more than 75% of them found once; the top ten carry about 2.1%. Sequenced material: PBMCs. Receptors were obtained from a woman aged 18 to 35 in good health and CMV-seronegative. CDR3s include the opening cysteine and the closing phenylalanine or tryptophan. Each record gives: clone size, D gene, J gene, V gene, CDR3 DNA, CDR3 protein. A D gene is named only where the DNA matches it firmly. Size values are once, few and many counts, or a class for expanded clones, and some rows have none.

- TRBD1 TRBJ1-5 TRBV28 TGTGCCAGCAGTTTAGGGTCAGGGGGCACTCGCAATCAGCCCCAGCATTTT CASSLGSGGTRNQPQHF
once TRBD2 TRBJ2-3 TRBV6-5 TGTGCCAGCAGCCGACTAGCGGGGAGGCCAGATACGCAGTATTTT CASSRLAGRPDTQYF
- - TRBJ2-5 TRBV28 TGTGCCAGCAGTTCCGCTTTGGACAGACAAGAGACCCAGTACTTC CASSSALDRQETQYF
- - TRBJ1-2 TRBV20-1 TGCAGTGCTGGGTGGGCAGTGGGCTACACCTTC CSAGWAVGYTF
- TRBD1 TRBJ2-4 TRBV5-4 TGTGCCAGCAGCTTGGGGGGACAGGACATTCAGTACTTC CASSLGGQDIQYF
- - TRBJ2-7 TRBV5-4 TGTGCCAGCAGCTTGGCCGGGCTACCGGGAAGGTACGAGCAGTACTTC CASSLAGLPGRYEQYF
- TRBD2 TRBJ2-1 TRBV6-6 TGCGAGGGGACTAGCGGGGGTAGCTCCTACAATGAGCAGTTCTTC CEGTSGGSSYNEQFF
- TRBD1 TRBJ2-6 TRBV30 TGTGCCTCAACGGACAGGGGGCAACTATGGTCTGGGGCCAACGTCCTGACTTTC CASTDRGQLWSGANVLTF
- TRBD2 TRBJ2-4 TRBV7-2 TGTGCCAGCAGCTTAGTAGTGACTAGCGGGAAGATAGCCAAAAACATTCAGTACTTC CASSLVVTSGKIAKNIQYF
- TRBD2 TRBJ2-3 TRBV5-1 TGCGCCAGCAGGGGCCTTGGGGGCCTAGCGGGGGCCTACACAGATACGCAGTATTTT CASRGLGGLAGAYTDTQYF
- - TRBJ1-3 TRBV19 TGTGCCAGTAGTACCGATCGGGGATGGACTGGAAACACCATATATTTT CASSTDRGWTGNTIYF
- - TRBJ2-2 TRBV11-3 TGTGCCAGCAGCCCGACACCGAACACCGGGGAGCTGTTTTTT CASSPTPNTGELFF
- - TRBJ2-1 TRBV10-3 TGTGCCATCACCGGTCGGGCGGGGCGGGCTGGGACGGACGAGCAGTTCTTC CAITGRAGRAGTDEQFF
- TRBD2 TRBJ2-3 TRBV29-1 TGCAGCGTCACGCGGGGGGGTGGGGCTGATACGCAGTATTTT CSVTRGGGADTQYF
- - TRBJ1-3 TRBV2 TGTGCCAGCAGTCCCCCAGGACAGCATTTACCAAGCTCTGGAAACACCATATATTTT CASSPPGQHLPSSGNTIYF
- - TRBJ2-1 TRBV13 TGTGCCAGCAGCCCCCCGGTCGACAATGAGCAGTTCTTC CASSPPVDNEQFF
- - TRBJ1-1 TRBV6-5 TGTGCCAGCAGCGAAATTACACAAGGGAGCACTGAAGCTTTCTTT CASSEITQGSTEAFF
- - TRBJ2-3 TRBV13 TGTGCCACCGTGGGCGGCACAGATACGCAGTATTTT CATVGGTDTQYF
- - TRBJ1-3 TRBV25-1 TGTGCCAGCAGTGAATATCGGGGCACCATATATTTT CASSEYRGTIYF
few - TRBJ1-3 TRBV7-9 TGTGCCAGCAGCGCGAGGGACAAGTGGAACACCATATATTTT CASSARDKWNTIYF
once TRBD2 TRBJ2-2 TRBV11-2 TGTGCCAGCAGCTTTACTAGCGGGGGGGCCATCGGGGAGCTGTTTTTT CASSFTSGGAIGELFF
- - TRBJ1-2 TRBV19 TGTGCCAGTAGTAGAGCACAGGTGGGGACAATGAGTGGCTACACCTTC CASSRAQVGTMSGYTF
- TRBD2 TRBJ2-3 TRBV27 TGTGCCAGCAGTTGGGTTAGACTAGCGGGGGGGACAGATACGCAGTATTTT CASSWVRLAGGTDTQYF
- - TRBJ2-6 TRBV7-9 TGTGCCAGCAGCAGACAGCGTGATCTCTCTGGGGCCAACGTCCTGACTTTC CASSRQRDLSGANVLTF
- TRBD2 TRBJ2-3 TRBV19 TGTGCCAGTAGTATAGGCCGGCAGCGGGAGAGGGCAGATACGCAGTATTTT CASSIGRQRERADTQYF
- - TRBJ2-7 TRBV11-3 TGTGCCAGCAGCTTAGATCACGGGATTTCCTACGAGCAGTACTTC CASSLDHGISYEQYF
- - TRBJ1-2 TRBV7-2 TGTGCCAGCAGCTTAGTCGGACAAGCTTTTAACTATGGCTACACCTTC CASSLVGQAFNYGYTF
- - TRBJ2-7 TRBV2 TGTGCCAGCGAAGCAGGTCCCAACTACGAGCAGTACTTC CASEAGPNYEQYF
- - TRBJ1-5 TRBV30 TGTGCCTGGAGCATTACCGGGACACACCTTAGCAATCAGCCCCAGCATTTT CAWSITGTHLSNQPQHF
- - TRBJ1-2 TRBV4-2 TGTGCCAGCAGCCAAGATAGGCGGGGTCCCTATGGCTACACCTTC CASSQDRRGPYGYTF
- - TRBJ1-4 TRBV7-9 TGTGCCAGCAGCTTAGGAGAGGAAACCGGTAAACTGTTTTTT CASSLGEETGKLFF
- - TRBJ1-6 TRBV7-9 TGTGCCAGCAGCTCCCCGTGGGGGGGTGAGCCCCTCCACTTT CASSSPWGGEPLHF
- TRBD1 TRBJ2-7 TRBV28 TGTGCCAGCAGCTACACAGACAGGGGGCATCGCGAGCAGTACTTC CASSYTDRGHREQYF
- - TRBJ2-5 TRBV7-2 TGTGCCAGCAGCGGGGGGGCGCGGGAGACCCAGTACTTC CASSGGARETQYF
- TRBD1 TRBJ1-3 TRBV28 TGTGCCAGCAGTCGGGACAGGGGAACTGGAAACACCATATATTTT CASSRDRGTGNTIYF
- TRBD1 TRBJ2-7 TRBV4-1 TGCGCCAGCTATACGACAGGGGATTCTCGTAGGAGCTCCTACGAGCAGTACTTC CASYTTGDSRRSSYEQYF
- - TRBJ2-7 TRBV6-4 TGTGCCAGCAGCCCTGGGGGCAGGGGTACCTACGAGCAGTACTTC CASSPGGRGTYEQYF
- - TRBJ2-2 TRBV7-2 TGTGCCAGCAGCTTATTACAGGGACCGAACACCGGGGAGCTGTTTTTT CASSLLQGPNTGELFF
few - TRBJ1-4 TRBV30 TGTGCCTGGAGTGGACTCACCGAAAAACTGTTTTTT CAWSGLTEKLFF
- TRBD1 TRBJ2-5 TRBV18 TGTGCCAGCTCACCTCCGACAGGGTCGAGGGAGACCCAGTACTTC CASSPPTGSRETQYF
many - TRBJ1-6 TRBV7-9 TGTGCCAGCAGCTTATTGGGGGCCGAGGACGGTTCACCCCTCCACTTT CASSLLGAEDGSPLHF
- TRBD2 TRBJ2-1 TRBV6-5 TGTGCCAGACCCCGACTAGCGGCCAATGAGCAGTTCTTC CARPRLAANEQFF
- TRBD1 TRBJ1-2 TRBV18 TGTGCCAGCTCACCAAAAGGAGGGACAGGGGGCTATGGCTACACCTTC CASSPKGGTGGYGYTF
once TRBD2 TRBJ2-1 TRBV7-6 TGTGCCAGCAGCTTACTAAGCCTGCCTAGCGGGGGAGACAATGAGCAGTTCTTC CASSLLSLPSGGDNEQFF
- TRBD1 TRBJ2-6 TRBV5-8 TGTGCCAGCAGCAACCCCCCGGGACAGGGGACTGGGGCCAACGTCCTGACTTTC CASSNPPGQGTGANVLTF
- TRBD1 TRBJ2-1 TRBV6-5 TGTGCCAGCAGTTACCTAGGACAGGGGTATGAGCAGTTCTTC CASSYLGQGYEQFF